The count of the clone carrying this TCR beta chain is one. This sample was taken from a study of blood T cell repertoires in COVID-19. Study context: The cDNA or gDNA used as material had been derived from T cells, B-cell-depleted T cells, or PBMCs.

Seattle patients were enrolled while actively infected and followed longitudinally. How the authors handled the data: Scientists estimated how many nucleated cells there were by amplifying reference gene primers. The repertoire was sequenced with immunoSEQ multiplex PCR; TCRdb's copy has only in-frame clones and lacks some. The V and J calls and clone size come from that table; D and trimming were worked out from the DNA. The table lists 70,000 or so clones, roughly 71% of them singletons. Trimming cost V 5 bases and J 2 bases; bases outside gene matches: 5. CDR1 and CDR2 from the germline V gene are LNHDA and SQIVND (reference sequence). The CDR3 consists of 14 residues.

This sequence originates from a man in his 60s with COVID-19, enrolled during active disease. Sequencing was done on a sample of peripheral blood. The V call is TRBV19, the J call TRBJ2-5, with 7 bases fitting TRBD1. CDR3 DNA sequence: TGTGCCAGTAGTGAGGGACAGCAACAAGAGACCCAGTACTTC. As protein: CASSEGQQQETQYF.